The rows below give T cell receptor beta chains drawn from one sample of a study of CD8 T cells in Susac syndrome. TCRdb recomputed calls from the immunoSEQ multiplex PCR reads with MiXCR, one row per CDR3 protein. Altogether around 50,000 distinct CDR3 sequences are present, around 92% being singletons, with the ten largest covering 0.41%. The sequenced sample consisted of CD8+ T cells from PBMCs. The origin of the receptors is a human donor in good health. CDR3s include the opening cysteine and the closing phenylalanine or tryptophan. The order of the fields is clone size, V gene, J gene, D gene, CDR3 protein, CDR3 DNA. D genes are given only for firm matches. The size field is filled for only some rows; it gives once, few, many or a size class.

.	TRBV23-1	TRBJ2-2	.	CASSAWDGGTPGSCFF	.
.	TRBV20-1	TRBJ2-2	.	CSAVREGETRTGELFF	TGCAGTGCTGTTCGAGAGGGGGAAACCAGGACCGGGGAGCTGTTTTTT
.	TRBV5-1	TRBJ2-7	TRBD2	CASQDPGLAGPGAYEQYF	TGCGCCAGCCAAGATCCGGGACTAGCGGGACCAGGGGCCTACGAGCAGTACTTC
.	TRBV7-2	TRBJ1-1	.	CASSSPRGPNTEAFF	TGTGCCAGCAGCTCTCCCCGGGGGCCGAACACTGAAGCTTTCTTT
.	TRBV6-5	TRBJ1-5	.	CASSYWEGGQPQHF	TGTGCCAGCAGTTACTGGGAGGGGGGACAGCCCCAGCATTTT
.	TRBV20-1	TRBJ2-5	.	CSARDFRRPQETQYF	TGCAGTGCTAGAGATTTCAGGCGGCCCCAAGAGACCCAGTACTTC
.	TRBV6-5	TRBJ2-7	.	CASSDQSPYEQYF	TGTGCCAGCAGTGATCAGTCCCCCTACGAGCAGTACTTC
.	TRBV2	TRBJ1-2	.	CASSDGQGRVGYTF	TGTGCCAGCAGTGATGGCCAGGGGAGAGTAGGCTACACCTTC
.	TRBV7-9	TRBJ2-7	TRBD1	CASSPRDRTYEQYF	TGTGCCAGCAGCCCACGGGACAGGACCTACGAGCAGTACTTC
.	TRBV6-5	TRBJ2-1	.	CASRSESWPEQFF	TGTGCCAGCAGGTCCGAGAGTTGGCCAGAGCAGTTCTTC
.	TRBV7-9	TRBJ2-3	TRBD2	CASSGLAGSDTQYF	TGTGCCAGCTCGGGACTAGCGGGATCAGATACGCAGTATTTT
.	TRBV12-3/TRBV12-4	TRBJ1-1	.	CASGGTEAFF	TGTGCCAGCGGGGGCACTGAAGCTTTCTTT
.	TRBV6-5	TRBJ2-3	.	CASSYSLGSADTQYF	TGTGCCAGCAGTTACTCGCTAGGTAGCGCAGATACGCAGTATTTT
.	TRBV14	TRBJ2-5	.	CASSQADQETQYF	TGTGCCAGCAGCCAAGCCGACCAAGAGACCCAGTACTTC
.	TRBV6-1	TRBJ2-7	.	CASSEVRASYEQYF	TGTGCCAGCAGTGAAGTCAGGGCATCCTACGAGCAGTACTTC
.	TRBV5-6	TRBJ2-7	.	CASSLVGVYEQYF	TGTGCCAGCAGCTTGGTCGGGGTCTACGAGCAGTACTTC
once	TRBV12-5	TRBJ1-2	.	CASGNGQQGYTF	TGTGCTAGTGGTAACGGACAGCAGGGCTACACCTTC
once	TRBV10-3	TRBJ2-2	.	CAITPGIGELFF	TGTGCCATCACCCCAGGGATCGGGGAGCTGTTTTTT
.	TRBV20-1	TRBJ2-1	.	CSARGIPGLESSYNEQFF	TGCAGTGCTAGGGGGATCCCCGGACTGGAGAGCTCCTACAATGAGCAGTTCTTC
.	TRBV30	TRBJ2-7	TRBD1	CAWSKPDRGLYEQYF	TGTGCCTGGAGTAAACCGGACAGGGGACTCTACGAGCAGTACTTC
.	TRBV29-1	TRBJ1-1	.	CSGGAGTEAFF	TGCAGCGGGGGGGCGGGCACTGAAGCTTTCTTT
.	TRBV27	TRBJ2-3	TRBD2	CASSSIPIAGRLDTQYF	TGTGCCAGCAGTTCGATACCTATAGCGGGAAGGCTCGATACGCAGTATTTT
.	TRBV11-2	TRBJ1-1	.	CASSLAHGSTEAFF	TGTGCCAGCAGCTTAGCCCATGGCAGCACTGAAGCTTTCTTT
.	TRBV20-1	TRBJ2-1	.	CSARDILEYNEQFF	TGCAGTGCTAGAGATATACTCGAATACAATGAGCAGTTCTTC
.	TRBV7-9	TRBJ2-7	.	CAIRGGPSYEQYF	TGTGCCATTCGGGGAGGCCCGTCCTACGAGCAGTACTTC
.	TRBV3-1	TRBJ1-1	.	CASSEPLSTEAFF	TGTGCCAGCAGCGAACCCCTAAGCACTGAAGCTTTCTTT
.	TRBV27	TRBJ2-7	.	CASSPRTFYEQYF	TGTGCCAGCAGTCCGCGGACATTTTACGAGCAGTACTTC
few	TRBV5-1	TRBJ2-1	.	CASSQRTAGSSYNEQFF	TGCGCCAGCAGCCAACGTACGGCCGGGAGCTCCTACAATGAGCAGTTCTTC
.	TRBV5-1	TRBJ2-7	.	CASSPQTSLLGEQYF	TGCGCCAGCAGCCCGCAAACTTCCCTCCTCGGCGAGCAGTACTTC
.	TRBV14	TRBJ1-1	.	CASSQVTAEAFF	TGTGCCAGCAGCCAAGTCACGGCCGAAGCTTTCTTT
.	TRBV28	TRBJ1-5	TRBD1	CASSFGQGNSNQPQHF	TGTGCCAGCAGTTTCGGACAGGGAAATAGCAATCAGCCCCAGCATTTT
once	TRBV27	TRBJ2-7	.	CASSLAPGPEQYF	TGTGCCAGCAGTCTCGCTCCGGGGCCCGAGCAGTACTTC
few	TRBV24-1	TRBJ2-5	.	CATSDSDSVQETQYF	TGTGCCACCAGTGACTCTGACAGCGTTCAAGAGACCCAGTACTTC
.	TRBV6-5	TRBJ2-3	TRBD2	CASSYPRGTSGLTSTDTQYF	TGTGCCAGCAGTTACCCCCGCGGGACTAGCGGGCTTACTAGCACAGATACGCAGTATTTT
.	TRBV6-1	TRBJ2-3	TRBD2	CASRRGGGRAPSTDTQYF	TGTGCCAGCAGGCGGGGGGGAGGTAGAGCTCCTAGCACAGATACGCAGTATTTT
.	TRBV18	TRBJ2-7	.	CASSPGRGSLYEQYF	TGTGCCAGCTCACCGGGTAGAGGAAGTCTCTACGAGCAGTACTTC
.	TRBV5-5	TRBJ2-6	.	CASSPSSTSGANVLTF	TGTGCCAGCAGCCCCTCATCGACCTCTGGGGCCAACGTCCTGACTTTC
few	TRBV5-6	TRBJ2-7	.	CASSGRDLFYEQYF	TGTGCCAGCAGCGGACGGGATTTGTTCTACGAGCAGTACTTC
.	TRBV7-9	TRBJ2-2	.	CASSSTQGLAVNTGELFF	TGTGCCAGCAGCTCAACCCAGGGGCTAGCGGTTAACACCGGGGAGCTGTTTTTT
.	TRBV5-1	TRBJ2-1	TRBD2	CASSWGRGGQHNEQFF	TGCGCCAGCAGCTGGGGGCGGGGGGGCCAACACAATGAGCAGTTCTTC
once	TRBV29-1	TRBJ1-2	.	CSVEDRDSLVRVGYTF	TGCAGCGTTGAAGATCGGGACTCCCTAGTCAGGGTTGGCTACACCTTC
.	TRBV3-1	TRBJ2-7	TRBD2	CASSQVSSGRQYEQYF	TGTGCCAGCAGCCAAGTATCTAGCGGGAGACAATACGAGCAGTACTTC
.	TRBV19	TRBJ1-5	.	CASSMGNSNQPQHF	TGTGCCAGTAGTATGGGTAATAGCAATCAGCCCCAGCATTTT